A selection of T cell receptor beta chains follows, all from one sample in a study of blood T cell repertoires in COVID-19. Profiling relied on immunoSEQ multiplex PCR, and the TCRdb table lists in-frame clones only, not all of them. The sample contains some 300,000 clones, about 90% of which appear only once. Sequencing was performed on peripheral blood. Every receptor here comes from a woman aged 45-65 years with COVID-19, enrolled during active disease. Both conserved end residues are part of each CDR3. A D gene is named only where the DNA matches it firmly. Size is stated for part of the rows, as once, few or many counts, or as a class when the clone is expanded.

>NA|TRBV24-1|TRBJ1-3|NA
CATSDPGSRNTIYF
TGTGCCACCAGTGATCCCGGGAGCCGAAACACCATATATTTT
>NA|TRBV10-3|TRBJ1-2|NA
CAISESSGRRVNNYGYTF
TGTGCCATCAGTGAGTCTTCGGGACGGAGGGTGAATAACTATGGCTACACCTTC
>NA|TRBV12-5|TRBJ2-7|NA
CASGLAQGEQYF
TGTGCTAGTGGTTTGGCTCAGGGTGAGCAGTACTTC
>TRBD2|TRBV2|TRBJ2-1|NA
CARITSAGGGEQFF
TGTGCCAGAATAACTAGCGCCGGGGGGGGTGAGCAGTTCTTC
>TRBD2|TRBV19|TRBJ2-7|once
CAQALAGFNPLGFSSYEQYF
TGTGCCCAAGCACTAGCGGGATTCAATCCTCTGGGCTTTAGCTCCTACGAGCAGTACTTC
>NA|TRBV5-8|TRBJ1-2|NA
CASSLNPGFGYTF
TGTGCCAGCAGCTTGAATCCGGGATTTGGCTACACCTTC
>TRBD2|TRBV3-1/TRBV3-2|TRBJ2-7|NA
CASSQVAGGPYEQYF
TGTGCCAGCAGCCAAGTGGCGGGAGGGCCCTACGAGCAGTACTTC
>TRBD2|TRBV18|TRBJ2-1|NA
CASSAWRESSYNEQFF
TGTGCCAGCTCGGCTTGGCGGGAGAGCTCCTACAATGAGCAGTTCTTC
>TRBD1|TRBV18|TRBJ1-1|NA
CASSPGQGHNTEAFF
TGTGCCAGCTCACCAGGACAGGGCCATAACACTGAAGCTTTCTTT
>TRBD1|TRBV24-1|TRBJ1-2|NA
CATRGTGGHYGYTF
TGTGCCACCAGGGGGACAGGGGGACACTATGGCTACACCTTC
>TRBD2|TRBV29-1|TRBJ2-1|NA
CSAREAYGNEQLF
TGCAGCGCACGGGAGGCGTACGGCAATGAGCAGCTCTTC
>NA|TRBV3-1/TRBV3-2|TRBJ1-4|NA
CASSPRGSGPPTAGLLFF
TGTGCCAGCAGCCCCAGGGGCTCGGGACCCCCAACGGCGGGCTTGCTGTTTTTT
>NA|TRBV30|TRBJ1-2|NA
CAWDQGSYGYTF
TGTGCCTGGGATCAGGGCAGCTATGGCTACACCTTC
>NA|TRBV29-1|TRBJ2-2|NA
CSALWGRGNTGELFF
TGCAGCGCCTTGTGGGGTAGGGGGAACACCGGGGAGCTGTTTTTT
>TRBD2|TRBV4-2|TRBJ2-3|NA
CASSQVLAPGLAGARRDTQYF
TGTGCCAGCAGCCAAGTGCTTGCTCCGGGACTAGCGGGAGCAAGGCGGGATACGCAGTATTTT
>NA|TRBV4-1|TRBJ2-5|NA
CASSQEDRRETQYF
TGCGCCAGCAGCCAAGAGGACAGAAGGGAGACCCAGTACTTC
>TRBD1|TRBV5-4|TRBJ2-1|NA
CASSRERQGDEQFF
TGTGCCAGCAGCCGGGAACGACAGGGAGATGAGCAGTTCTTC
>TRBD1|TRBV7-3|TRBJ2-5|NA
CASSHDRGETQYF
TGTGCCAGCAGTCACGACAGGGGGGAGACCCAGTACTTC
>TRBD2|TRBV7-6|TRBJ2-7|NA
CASSGTSGHSYEQYF
TGTGCCAGCAGCGGGACTAGCGGGCACTCCTACGAGCAGTACTTC
>TRBD2|TRBV5-1|TRBJ2-2|medium-sized
CASRSGTYTGELFF
TGCGCCAGCAGAAGCGGGACCTACACCGGGGAGCTGTTTTTT
>TRBD1|TRBV10-1|TRBJ1-5|few
CASSESDRGQPQHF
TGCGCCAGCAGTGAGTCGGACAGGGGTCAGCCCCAGCATTTT
>NA|TRBV2|TRBJ2-7|NA
CASSDGRGSSYEQYF
TGTGCCAGCAGTGACGGCCGGGGGAGCTCCTACGAGCAGTACTTC
>NA|TRBV12-5|TRBJ1-1|once
CASGLDRSPNTEAFF
TGTGCTAGTGGTTTGGACAGGTCCCCGAACACTGAAGCTTTCTTT
>NA|TRBV27|TRBJ2-2|NA
CASSFTGQRQNTGELFF
TGTGCCAGCAGTTTCACCGGACAGAGACAAAACACCGGGGAGCTGTTTTTT
>NA|TRBV3-1/TRBV3-2|TRBJ1-2|NA
CASSQPDSNFNYGYTF
TGTGCCAGCAGCCAGCCGGACAGCAATTTTAACTATGGCTACACCTTC
>TRBD2|TRBV24-1|TRBJ2-5|NA
CATAASGTEETQYF
TGTGCCACCGCGGCTAGCGGGACTGAAGAGACCCAGTACTTC
>NA|TRBV2|TRBJ1-2|NA
CASSEKGRADGYTF
TGTGCCAGCAGTGAGAAGGGGAGGGCGGATGGCTACACCTTC
>TRBD2|TRBV14|TRBJ2-1|NA
CASSQDENEGGPSEQFF
TGTGCCAGCAGCCAAGATGAAAACGAGGGAGGGCCGAGTGAGCAGTTCTTC
>NA|TRBV4-3|TRBJ2-6|once
CASSQDLGGSGANVLTF
TGCGCCAGCAGCCAAGATCTGGGGGGCTCTGGGGCCAACGTCCTGACTTTC
>NA|TRBV29-1|TRBJ2-3|once
CSVARGSADTQYF
TGCAGCGTTGCCAGGGGTAGTGCAGATACGCAGTATTTT
>NA|TRBV5-1|TRBJ2-2|NA
CASSPGDANTGELFF
TGCGCCAGCAGCCCGGGAGACGCGAACACCGGGGAGCTGTTTTTT
>NA|TRBV3-1/TRBV3-2|TRBJ2-7|NA
CASSQLGQAGAYEQYF
TGTGCCAGCAGCCAATTGGGACAGGCGGGGGCCTACGAGCAGTACTTC
>TRBD1|TRBV5-6|TRBJ2-7|NA
CASSLYGTGNRYEQYF
TGTGCCAGCAGCCTATATGGGACAGGGAATCGGTACGAGCAGTACTTC
>NA|TRBV9|TRBJ2-2|once
CASSVDVTTIYTGELFF
TGTGCCAGCAGCGTAGATGTCACAACGATCTACACCGGGGAGCTGTTTTTT
>TRBD1|TRBV5-1|TRBJ2-7|NA
CASSLAGGNEQYF
TGCGCCAGCAGCTTGGCAGGGGGAAACGAGCAGTACTTC
>TRBD1|TRBV20-1|TRBJ2-3|once
CSASRQGAPTDTQYF
TGCAGTGCTAGTAGACAGGGGGCACCCACAGATACGCAGTATTTT
>NA|TRBV7-6|TRBJ2-7|NA
CASSLGRSYEQYF
TGTGCCAGCAGCTTAGGGCGGTCCTACGAGCAGTACTTC
>TRBD1|TRBV6-2/TRBV6-3|TRBJ1-2|NA
CASSYRSDRADYGYTF
TGTGCCAGCAGTTACCGTTCGGACAGGGCTGACTATGGCTACACCTTC
>TRBD1|TRBV19|TRBJ2-1|NA
CASSRTGRGSYNEQFF
TGTGCCAGTAGTAGGACAGGTAGGGGATCCTACAATGAGCAGTTCTTC
>TRBD1|TRBV7-7|TRBJ1-1|NA
CASSLRGGQIYF
TGTGCTAGCAGCTTAAGAGGGGGACAGATTTACTTT
>TRBD1|TRBV27|TRBJ1-2|NA
CASSPADRANYGYTF
TGTGCCAGCAGTCCCGCGGACAGGGCTAACTATGGCTACACCTTC
>NA|TRBV5-1|TRBJ1-4|NA
CASRLGGADEKLFF
TGCGCCAGCAGACTCGGAGGCGCAGACGAAAAACTGTTTTTT
>TRBD1|TRBV4-2|TRBJ1-2|NA
CASSQDADRGRGYGYTF
TGTGCCAGCAGCCAAGACGCCGACAGGGGGCGCGGCTATGGCTACACCTTC
>TRBD1|TRBV18|TRBJ2-7|NA
CASSPGDRAYEQYF
TGTGCCAGCTCACCAGGGGACAGAGCCTACGAGCAGTACTTC
>NA|TRBV4-3|TRBJ2-3|NA
CASSLGLSTDTQYF
TGCGCCAGCAGCCTGGGACTGAGCACAGATACGCAGTATTTT
>NA|TRBV6-5|TRBJ1-2|NA
CASRAPGTHYGYTF
TGTGCCAGCAGGGCCCCCGGGACACATTATGGCTACACCTTC
>TRBD2|TRBV29-1|TRBJ2-7|once
CSAVTGRAPYEQYF
TGCAGCGCTGTCACGGGGAGGGCCCCCTACGAGCAGTACTTC
>NA|TRBV5-1|TRBJ2-1|NA
CASSDMLSYNEQFF
TGCGCCAGCAGCGACATGTTAAGCTACAATGAGCAGTTCTTC
>NA|TRBV11-2|TRBJ2-2|once
CASSLREGFGTGELFF
TGTGCCAGCAGCTTGAGGGAAGGGTTTGGAACCGGGGAGCTGTTTTTT
>TRBD2|TRBV5-1|TRBJ2-7|NA
CASSFSGRTFEQYF
TGCGCCAGCAGCTTCAGCGGGAGAACTTTCGAGCAGTACTTC
>NA|TRBV30|TRBJ2-6|NA
CAWSVRSSGANVLTF
TGTGCCTGGAGTGTCCGGAGCTCTGGGGCCAACGTCCTGACTTTC
>NA|TRBV4-1|TRBJ2-5|NA
CASSQWRGETQYF
TGCGCCAGCAGCCAATGGAGGGGTGAGACCCAGTACTTC
>TRBD1|TRBV6-5|TRBJ1-2|NA
CASTRQGSNYGYTF
TGTGCCAGCACCCGACAGGGTAGTAACTATGGCTACACCTTC